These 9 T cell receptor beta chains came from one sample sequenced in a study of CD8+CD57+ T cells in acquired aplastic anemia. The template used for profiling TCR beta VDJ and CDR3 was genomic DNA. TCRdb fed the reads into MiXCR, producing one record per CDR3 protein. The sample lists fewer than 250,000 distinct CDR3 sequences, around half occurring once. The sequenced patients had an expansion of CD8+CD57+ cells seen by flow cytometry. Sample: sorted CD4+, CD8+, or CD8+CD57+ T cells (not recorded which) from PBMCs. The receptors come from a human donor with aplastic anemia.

CDR3 protein: CASSKGPSNTEAFF. The CDR3 DNA follows: TGTGCCAGCAGTAAGGGACCCTCGAACACTGAAGCTTTCTTT. This chain uses TRBV2 with TRBJ1-1, with a tentative D call TRBD1 (5 bases). Germline V gene sequence: CDR1 SNHLY, CDR2 FYNNEI. The CDR3 loop spans 14 amino acids. V was pared by 5 bases and J by 1 base, with 11 bases between.

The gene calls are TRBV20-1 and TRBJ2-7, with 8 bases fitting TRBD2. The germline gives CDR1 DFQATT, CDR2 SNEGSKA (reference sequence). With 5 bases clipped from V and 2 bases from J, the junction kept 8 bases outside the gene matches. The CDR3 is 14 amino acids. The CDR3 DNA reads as TGCAGTGCTTCCCGGATCGGGGGGGCCTACGAGCAGTACTTC. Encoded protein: CSASRIGGAYEQYF.

The chain's CDR3 is CASSGGNRELFF. In DNA form, the CDR3 reads TGTGCCAGCAGCGGGGGAAACCGGGAGCTGTTTTTT. The chain joins TRBV3-1 to TRBJ2-2; perhaps D is TRBD1 or TRBD2 (5 bases each). Trimming removed 5 bases at V and 9 bases at J, with 10 bases between. Per the germline V gene, CDR1 is LGHDT and CDR2 is YNNKEL (reference sequence). This CDR3 contains 12 residues.

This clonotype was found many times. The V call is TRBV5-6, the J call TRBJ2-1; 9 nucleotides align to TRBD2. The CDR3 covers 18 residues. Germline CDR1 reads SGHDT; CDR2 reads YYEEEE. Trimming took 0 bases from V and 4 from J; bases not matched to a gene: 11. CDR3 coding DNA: TGTGCCAGCAGCTTGGGTCCTAGCGGGGAAGTGGAATACAATGAGCAGTTCTTC. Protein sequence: CASSLGPSGEVEYNEQFF.

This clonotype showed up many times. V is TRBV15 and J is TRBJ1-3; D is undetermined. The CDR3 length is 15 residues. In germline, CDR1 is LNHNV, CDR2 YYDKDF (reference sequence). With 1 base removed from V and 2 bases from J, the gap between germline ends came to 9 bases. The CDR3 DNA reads TGTGCCACCAGCAGAGCGGCGGGGACTGGAAACACCATATATTTT. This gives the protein CATSRAAGTGNTIYF.

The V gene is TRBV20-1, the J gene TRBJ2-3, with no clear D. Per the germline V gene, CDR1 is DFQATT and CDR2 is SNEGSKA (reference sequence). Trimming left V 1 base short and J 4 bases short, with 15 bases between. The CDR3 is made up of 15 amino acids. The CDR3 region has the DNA TGCAGTGCTAGAGGTGGGGTAAGACAAGCAGATACGCAGTATTTT. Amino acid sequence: CSARGGVRQADTQYF.

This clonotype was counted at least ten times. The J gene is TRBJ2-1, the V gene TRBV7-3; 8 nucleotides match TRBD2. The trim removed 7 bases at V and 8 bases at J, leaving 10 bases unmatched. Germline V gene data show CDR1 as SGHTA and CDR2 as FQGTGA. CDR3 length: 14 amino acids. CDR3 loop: CASTVAGGTDEQFF. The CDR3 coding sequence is TGTGCCAGCACTGTTGCGGGGGGTACGGATGAGCAGTTCTTC. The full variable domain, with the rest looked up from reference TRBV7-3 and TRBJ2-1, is GAGVSQTPSNKVTEKGKYVELRCDPISGHTALYWYRQSLGQGPEFLIYFQGTGAADDSGLPNDRFFAVRPEGSVSTLKIQRTERGDSAVYLCASTVAGGTDEQFFGPGTRLTVL.

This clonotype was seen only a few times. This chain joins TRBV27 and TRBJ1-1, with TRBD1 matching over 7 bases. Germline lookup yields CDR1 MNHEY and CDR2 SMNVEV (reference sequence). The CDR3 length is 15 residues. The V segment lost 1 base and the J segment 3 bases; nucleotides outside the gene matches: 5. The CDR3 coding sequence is TGTGCCAGCAGTTTATGGAGGGGGCGGGACACTGAAGCTTTCTTT. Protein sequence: CASSLWRGRDTEAFF.

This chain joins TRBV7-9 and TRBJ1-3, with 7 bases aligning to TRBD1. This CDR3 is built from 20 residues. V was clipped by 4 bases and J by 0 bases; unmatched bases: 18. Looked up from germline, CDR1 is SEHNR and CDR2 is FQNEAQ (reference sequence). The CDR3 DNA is TGTGCCAGCAGCTCCCCTTTTTTTGACAGGGCAAAAGGCTCTGGAAACACCATATATTTT. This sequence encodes CASSSPFFDRAKGSGNTIYF.